The 18 T cell receptor beta chains listed next were all sequenced from one sample in a study of blood T cell repertoires in COVID-19. Clones were sequenced by immunoSEQ multiplex PCR, and TCRdb holds only the in-frame ones, with some missing. This sample has 350,000 or so clones, with 80% to 90% found just once. The sequenced sample consisted of peripheral blood. The origin of the receptors is a woman aged 25 to 45 with COVID-19, enrolled during active disease.

The gene calls are TRBV3-1 (or the pseudogene TRBV3-2) and TRBJ2-7, with TRBD2 identical over 13 bases. Per germline, CDR1 LGHDT and CDR2 YNNKEL (reference sequence). After removal of 4 bases from V and 6 bases from J, the junction contained 3 bases not matched to a gene. The CDR3 contains 14 residues. CDR3 amino acids: CASSRTSGGLEQYF. The CDR3 DNA sequence: TGTGCCAGCAGCCGGACTAGCGGGGGACTCGAGCAGTACTTC.

Only one count was recorded for this clone. This chain uses TRBV7-9 with TRBJ1-5; 9 bases fit TRBD1. V gave up 3 bases and J gave up 4 bases; unmatched junction bases: 4. Per the germline V gene, CDR1 is SEHNR and CDR2 is FQNEAQ (reference sequence). This CDR3 is 15 amino acids long. The CDR3 DNA reads TGTGCCAGCAGCTTGGGGGGACAGGGAAATCAGCCCCAGCATTTT. Its protein is CASSLGGQGNQPQHF.

The chain combines TRBV6-5 with TRBJ2-7; 11 bases align to TRBD2. Germline V lookup: CDR1 MNHEY, CDR2 SVGAGI. The ends lost 6 bases at V and 2 bases at J; junction bases unmatched: 6. There are 15 residues in the CDR3. The CDR3 nucleotides are TGTGCCAGCAGCCCGGGACTAGCGGAGGCCTACGAGCAGTACTTC. Translated, it gives CASSPGLAEAYEQYF.

The chain recombines TRBV30 with TRBJ1-5; 8 bases map to TRBD1. This CDR3 is built from 14 residues. J gave up 4 bases and V 4 bases, and 6 bases lay outside the gene matches. CDR1 is GTSNPN, CDR2 SVGIG, per germline (reference sequence). CDR3 nucleotide sequence: TGTGCCTGGACCCCGGGACAGGCGAATCAGCCCCAGCATTTT. Protein: CAWTPGQANQPQHF. The complete variable domain, with remaining parts taken from reference TRBV30 and TRBJ1-5, reads SQTIHQWPATLVQPVGSPLSLECTVEGTSNPNLYWYRQAAGRGLQLLFYSVGIGQISSEVPQNLSASRPQDRQFILSSKKLLLSDSGFYLCAWTPGQANQPQHFGDGTRLSIL.

This chain connects TRBV5-1 to TRBJ2-7; 10 bases align to TRBD1. Germline loops: CDR1 SGHRS, CDR2 YFSETQ. V trimming: 4 bases; J trimming: 5 bases; junction bases outside the gene matches: 6. There are 14 residues in the CDR3. CDR3 loop: CASSLDRGVDEQYF. The CDR3 DNA reads as TGCGCCAGCAGCCTGGACAGGGGGGTCGACGAGCAGTACTTC. The complete variable domain, with remaining parts taken from reference TRBV5-1 and TRBJ2-7, reads KAGVTQTPRYLIKTRGQQVTLSCSPISGHRSVSWYQQTPGQGLQFLFEYFSETQRNKGNFPGRFSGRQFSNSRSEMNVSTLELGDSALYLCASSLDRGVDEQYFGPGTRLTVT.

The genes are TRBV2 and TRBJ2-7, with D perhaps matching TRBD2 (6 bases). With 7 bases removed from V and 0 bases from J, the gap between germline ends came to 16 bases. CDR1 SNHLY and CDR2 FYNNEI come from the germline V gene. CDR3 length equals 15 residues. This CDR3 is CASNNRDSYSYEQYF. The DNA for the CDR3 is TGTGCCAGCAACAACCGGGACTCGTACTCCTACGAGCAGTACTTC.

V gene TRBV30 combines with J gene TRBJ1-3; tentatively, D is TRBD1 (5 bases). The CDR3 runs 16 residues. V was cut by 0 bases and J by 1 base, with 13 bases left in between. Germline V CDR1 and CDR2: GTSNPN, SVGIG (reference sequence). The CDR3 DNA reads TGTGCCTGGAGTGTACGTGGGGGGGGTTCTGGAAACACCATATATTTT. Amino acids: CAWSVRGGGSGNTIYF.

Only a few counts were recorded for this clone. The gene calls are TRBV7-9 and TRBJ2-7, with TRBD1 matching 9 bases. CDR1 is SEHNR and CDR2 is FQNEAQ in the germline V gene (reference sequence). This CDR3 is built from 15 residues. J was trimmed by 5 bases and V by 5 bases; bases with no gene match: 10. The CDR3 DNA is TGTGCCAGCAGCCCGGGACAGGGCTTTGGGGACGAGCAGTACTTC. This gives the protein CASSPGQGFGDEQYF.

This chain links TRBV5-5 with TRBJ1-3; 7 bases are shared with TRBD1. The CDR3 loop spans 15 amino acids. Germline V lookup: CDR1 SGHKS, CDR2 YYEKEE (reference sequence). The J segment lost 4 bases and the V segment lost 0 bases, leaving 4 bases of the junction unmatched. CDR3 sequence reads: CASSLVGTAGNTIYF. The CDR3 DNA is TGTGCCAGCAGCTTGGTTGGGACAGCAGGAAACACCATATATTTT.

V and J are TRBV4-1 and TRBJ2-1; tentative D call: TRBD2 (5 bases). Germline assignment: CDR1 MGHRA and CDR2 YSYEKL. This CDR3 region has 16 residues. V lost 3 bases and J lost 3, with 15 bases in between. CDR3: CASSQRNLGDYNEQFF. In DNA form, the CDR3 reads TGCGCCAGCAGCCAGAGGAATTTGGGAGACTACAATGAGCAGTTCTTC.

A single count supports this clone. The rearrangement uses TRBV9 and TRBJ1-3; D unclear. V lost 3 bases to trimming and J lost 3 bases, with 4 bases between them. CDR1 and CDR2 from the germline V gene are SGDLS and YYNGEE. CDR3 length equals 12 residues. The CDR3 sequence: CASSGLGNTIYF. The CDR3 nucleotides read TGTGCCAGCAGCGGGCTTGGAAACACCATATATTTT. The full variable domain, in which reference TRBV9 and TRBJ1-3 provide the parts outside the CDR3, is DSGVTQTPKHLITATGQRVTLRCSPRSGDLSVYWYQQSLDQGLQFLIQYYNGEERAKGNILERFSAQQFPDLHSELNLSSLELGDSALYFCASSGLGNTIYFGEGSWLTVV.

This clone has only a few counts. The CDR3 nucleotides read TGTGCCAGCAGAACTACAGGGGCGCGGTATTCACCCCTCCACTTT. The encoded protein is CASRTTGARYSPLHF. The chain is built from TRBV6-5 and TRBJ1-6; 7 bases fit TRBD1. The CDR3 is made up of 15 amino acids. CDR1 is MNHEY, CDR2 SVGAGI, per germline. Trimming took 6 bases from V and 8 from J; bases not matched to a gene: 10.

The rearrangement uses TRBV24-1 and TRBJ2-7; 8 bases line up with TRBD2. Germline V lookup: CDR1 KGHDR, CDR2 SFDVKD. This CDR3 has 15 residues. The V gene end was trimmed by 3 bases and the J gene end by 5 bases; junction bases not matched to a gene: 8. CDR3 nucleotide sequence: TGTGCCACCAGTGATGCCCGGGGGGGGTCTAACGAGCAGTACTTC. This encodes CATSDARGGSNEQYF.

V and J are TRBV30 and TRBJ2-7, with a possible D match to TRBD2 (6 bases). The germline V and J ends were trimmed by 1 base and 5 bases, with 9 bases remaining between them. The length of the CDR3 is 12 residues. Germline V CDR1 and CDR2: GTSNPN, SVGIG (reference sequence). CDR3 sequence (DNA): TGTGCCTGGAGTGGGGGGGATAACGAGCAGTACTTC. Translating it yields CAWSGGDNEQYF.

On this clone itself: Other nucleotide sequences in the sample specify the same CDR3. V is TRBV5-4 and J is TRBJ1-2, with 9 nucleotides matching TRBD1. V lost 5 bases to trimming and J lost 2 bases; unmatched junction nucleotides: 4. The length of the CDR3 is 14 residues. Germline CDR1 reads SGHNT; CDR2 reads YYREEE (reference sequence). The CDR3 DNA reads as TGTGCCAGCAGTTCCGGGACAGGGAACTATGGCTACACCTTC. Protein: CASSSGTGNYGYTF.

V is TRBV11-1 and J is TRBJ1-2; no firm D call. CDR1 is SGHAT, CDR2 FQDESV, per germline (reference sequence). Trimming stripped 1 base from V and 6 bases from J, with 12 bases between. The CDR3 consists of 14 residues. The CDR3 coding sequence is TGTGCCAGCAGCTTAGGACCAGCCCGGGATGGCTACACCTTC. Residues: CASSLGPARDGYTF.

The V and J genes are TRBV7-9 and TRBJ2-5; tentatively, D is TRBD1 (5 bases). The V and J ends lost 5 bases and 5 bases respectively, with 12 bases between them. The CDR3 sequence is 13 residues long. CDR1 and CDR2 from the germline V gene are SEHNR and FQNEAQ (reference sequence). The chain's CDR3 is CASSPRDQETQYF. The CDR3 DNA follows: TGTGCCAGCAGCCCCAGGGATCAGGAGACCCAGTACTTC.

This sequence joins TRBV2 and TRBJ2-3, with D possibly being TRBD2 (6 bases). Germline lookup yields CDR1 SNHLY and CDR2 FYNNEI. The V gene lost 7 bases and the J gene lost 2 bases, with 13 bases spanning the gap. The CDR3 length is 14 residues. The chain's CDR3 is CASTLSGNTDTQYF. CDR3 coding DNA: TGTGCCAGCACGCTTAGCGGAAACACAGATACGCAGTATTTT.